The clone carrying this T cell receptor (beta chain) came up a few times. Its antigen is currently unknown. Researchers isolated at least 7 million PBMCs per sample. Together with a sample-barcoded 5' primer, a J-beta primer mix was included in a second PCR lasting about 6 to 11 cycles. Each cDNA molecule received a tag from a template-switch adaptor that had 12 random nucleotides. One entry per CDR3 protein results from TCRdb running MiXCR on the 5' RACE reads. The repertoire holds about a million distinct CDR3 sequences, with 35% to 45% as singletons. These data are taken from a study of blood T cells in healthy people across ages. This CDR3 has 17 amino acids. The V and J ends lost 3 bases and 5 bases respectively, with 22 bases between them. Germline V gene sequence: CDR1 SGHKS, CDR2 YYEKEE (reference sequence). Study-wide points: Diversity estimates from one million T cells were considered underestimates. CMV status of donors was unknown, possibly confounding expanded clonotype changes.

The sequencing sample was made of blood. The chain combines TRBV5-5 with TRBJ2-3, with D uncertain. This TCR was sampled from a man between 18 and 35 years old in good health. DNA of the CDR3: TGTGCCAGCAGCTCGCGTCCCGATTCCCCCGACGGAGATACGCAGTATTTT. Translating it yields CASSSRPDSPDGDTQYF.